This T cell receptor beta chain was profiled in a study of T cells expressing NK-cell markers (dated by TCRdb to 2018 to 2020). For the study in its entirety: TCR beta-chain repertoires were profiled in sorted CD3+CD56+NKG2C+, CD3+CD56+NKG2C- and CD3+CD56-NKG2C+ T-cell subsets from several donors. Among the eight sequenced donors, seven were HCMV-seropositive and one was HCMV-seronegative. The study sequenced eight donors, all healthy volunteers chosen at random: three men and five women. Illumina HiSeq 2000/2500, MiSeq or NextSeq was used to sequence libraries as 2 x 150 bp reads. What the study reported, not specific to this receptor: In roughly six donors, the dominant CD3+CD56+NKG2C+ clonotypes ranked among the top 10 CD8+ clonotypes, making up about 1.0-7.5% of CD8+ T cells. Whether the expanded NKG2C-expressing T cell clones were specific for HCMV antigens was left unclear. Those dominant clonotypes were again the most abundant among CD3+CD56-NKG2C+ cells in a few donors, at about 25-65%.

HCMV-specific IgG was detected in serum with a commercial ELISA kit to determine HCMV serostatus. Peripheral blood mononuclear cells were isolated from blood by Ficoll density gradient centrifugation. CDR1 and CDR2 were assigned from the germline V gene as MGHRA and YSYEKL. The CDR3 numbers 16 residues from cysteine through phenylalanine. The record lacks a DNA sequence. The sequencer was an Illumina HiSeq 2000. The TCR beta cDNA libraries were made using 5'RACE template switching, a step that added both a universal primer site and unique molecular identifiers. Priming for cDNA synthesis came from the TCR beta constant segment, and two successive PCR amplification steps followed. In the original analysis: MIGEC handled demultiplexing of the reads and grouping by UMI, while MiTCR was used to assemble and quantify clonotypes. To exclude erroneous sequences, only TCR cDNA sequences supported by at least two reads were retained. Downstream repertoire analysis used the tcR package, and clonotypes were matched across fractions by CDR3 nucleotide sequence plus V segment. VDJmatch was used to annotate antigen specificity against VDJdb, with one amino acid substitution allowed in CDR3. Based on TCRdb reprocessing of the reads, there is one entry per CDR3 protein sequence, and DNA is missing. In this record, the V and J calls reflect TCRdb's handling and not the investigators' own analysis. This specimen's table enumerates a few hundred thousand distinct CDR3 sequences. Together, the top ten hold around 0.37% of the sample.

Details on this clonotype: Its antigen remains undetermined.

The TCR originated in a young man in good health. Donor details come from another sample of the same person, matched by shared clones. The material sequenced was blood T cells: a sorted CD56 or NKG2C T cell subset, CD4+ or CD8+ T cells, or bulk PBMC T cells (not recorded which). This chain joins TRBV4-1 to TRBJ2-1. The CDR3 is CASSQPDRSSYNEQFF.